The 30 T cell receptor beta chains below were found in one sample sequenced in a study of T-cell memory formation after mild COVID-19. One entry per CDR3 protein, called by TCRdb with MiXCR from the 5' RACE reads. This table holds hundreds of thousands of distinct CDR3 sequences, about an eighth found once. Sequencing used PBMCs or a T cell subset sorted from them (not recorded which). These receptors originate from a man between 18 and 35 years old who had mild COVID-19 (a few samples of this study predate the infection). Cell type and time point are not known.

The rearrangement links TRBV25-1 to TRBJ2-5; D remains unclear. V lost 2 bases to trimming and J lost 3 bases, with 10 bases between them. The V gene's germline CDR1 is MGHDK and CDR2 SYGVNS. CDR3 length equals 14 residues. The CDR3 nucleotides are TGTGCCAGCAGTGAAGTGGGCAGGAAAGAGACCCAGTACTTC. Translated, it gives CASSEVGRKETQYF.

CDR3 sequence (DNA): TGTGCCAGCAGCTCGGATGGGGCCGGGGAGCTGTTTTTT. Protein product: CASSSDGAGELFF. V gene TRBV7-6 combines with J gene TRBJ2-2; D not resolved. The CDR3 contains 13 residues. The V end was cut by 4 bases, the J end by 6 bases, with 9 bases between. The V gene's germline CDR1 is SGHVS and CDR2 FNYEAQ. The variable domain in full, with the rest retrieved from reference TRBV7-6 and TRBJ2-2, is GAGVSQSPRYKVTKRGQDVALRCDPISGHVSLYWYRQALGQGPEFLTYFNYEAQQDKSGLPNDRFSAERPEGSISTLTIQRTEQRDSAMYRCASSSDGAGELFFGEGSRLTVL.

Written as DNA, the CDR3 is TGTGCCAGCAGTCGACAGGGGGCTAACTATGGCTACACCTTC. Its protein is CASSRQGANYGYTF. V usage is TRBV7-2 and J usage is TRBJ1-2, with 9 bases fitting TRBD1. The germline gives CDR1 SGHTA, CDR2 FQGNSA. The CDR3 is 14 residues long. J gave up 0 bases and V 6 bases, and 2 bases lay outside the gene matches.

The chain carries TRBV2 and TRBJ2-1, with TRBD2 identical over 10 bases. The J segment lost 10 bases and the V segment lost 6 bases, leaving 12 bases of the junction unmatched. Germline values: CDR1 SNHLY, CDR2 FYNNEI. The CDR3 runs 15 residues. CDR3: CASRASSGGLLEQFF. The CDR3 DNA is TGTGCCAGCAGGGCGTCTAGCGGGGGTCTGTTGGAGCAGTTCTTC.

This clonotype showed up many times. The rearrangement uses TRBV23-1 and TRBJ1-6; 7 bases line up with TRBD1. TRBV23-1 is known as an ORF, though its function is uncertain. V lost 2 bases and J lost 10; bases outside the gene matches: 8. The CDR3 is 15 residues long. The CDR3 loop reads CASSQLRTGGSPLHF. The CDR3 bases are TGCGCCAGCAGTCAACTACGGACAGGTGGCTCACCCCTCCACTTT.

This clonotype was seen a handful of times. The chain carries TRBV5-6 and TRBJ2-7; TRBD1 matches at 12 bases. With V trimmed by 0 bases and J by 2 bases, 9 bases remained unmatched. The germline gives CDR1 SGHDT, CDR2 YYEEEE. The CDR3 spans 18 residues. This chain's CDR3 is CASSLGPGQGALPYEQYF. The DNA of the CDR3 is TGTGCCAGCAGCTTGGGCCCGGGACAGGGGGCACTACCCTACGAGCAGTACTTC.

This clonotype has a handful of counts. The gene calls are TRBV6-2 or TRBV6-3 and TRBJ1-1; the D gene is possibly TRBD1 (5 bases). Trimming took off 7 bases at V and 4 bases at J, with 10 bases between the two ends. The CDR3 loop spans 12 amino acids. Germline assignment: CDR1 MNHEY and CDR2 SVGEGT. The CDR3 loop reads CASMRRGTEAFF. CDR3 sequence (DNA): TGTGCCAGCATGAGGAGGGGCACTGAAGCTTTCTTT.

The V gene is TRBV10-3, the J gene TRBJ2-7; a possible D gene is TRBD1 (6 bases). The CDR3 consists of 14 residues. V lost 4 bases to trimming and J lost 0 bases, with 10 bases between them. Germline CDR1 and CDR2: ENHRY and SYGVKD. The CDR3 nucleotides read TGTGCCATCAGTGCCGGACAGTACTCCTACGAGCAGTACTTC. Its translation: CAISAGQYSYEQYF.

The V call is TRBV5-1, the J call TRBJ2-3; tentatively, D is TRBD1 (8 bases). CDR3 length: 18 residues. CDR1 and CDR2 (germline): SGHRS, YFSETQ. The V and J ends lost 2 bases and 1 base respectively, with 20 bases between them. The CDR3 reads CASSFPQGASGRTDTQYF. The CDR3 DNA sequence: TGCGCCAGCAGCTTCCCCCAGGGGGCTAGCGGACGCACAGATACGCAGTATTTT. Together with reference TRBV5-1 and TRBJ2-3, the CDR3 gives the full variable domain: KAGVTQTPRYLIKTRGQQVTLSCSPISGHRSVSWYQQTPGQGLQFLFEYFSETQRNKGNFPGRFSGRQFSNSRSEMNVSTLELGDSALYLCASSFPQGASGRTDTQYFGPGTRLTVL.

Only a few counts were recorded for this clonotype. CDR3 nucleotide sequence: TGTGCCAGCAGTCTACAGGTCCCGACTGAAAAACTGTTTTTT. It is translated as CASSLQVPTEKLFF. This chain connects TRBV12-3 or TRBV12-4 to TRBJ1-4, with D possibly matching TRBD1 (5 bases). Trimming took 5 bases from V and 7 from J, leaving 14 bases between them. This CDR3 region has 14 residues.

The chain recombines TRBV7-2 with TRBJ2-3; no clear D gene. In germline, CDR1 is SGHTA, CDR2 FQGNSA. Trimming shortened V by 1 base and J by 14 bases, and 13 bases separated the two germline ends. This CDR3 is 12 amino acids long. CDR3 sequence (DNA): TGTGCCAGCAGCTTAGTGCTGGCCCCCCTGTATTTT. It yields the protein CASSLVLAPLYF. The full variable domain, in which reference TRBV7-2 and TRBJ2-3 provide the parts outside the CDR3, is GAGVSQSPSNKVTEKGKDVELRCDPISGHTALYWYRQSLGQGLEFLIYFQGNSAPDKSGLPSDRFSAERTGGSVSTLTIQRTQQEDSAVYLCASSLVLAPLYFGPGTRLTVL.

The rearrangement uses TRBV6-2 or TRBV6-3 and TRBJ2-1; 14 nucleotides agree with TRBD2. This CDR3 region has 16 residues. V shed 2 bases and J 7 bases; nucleotides not matched to a gene: 4. Germline V gives CDR1 MNHEY, CDR2 SVGEGT. The CDR3 DNA follows: TGTGCCAGCAGTTACACCTGGACTAGCGGGGGGAATGAGCAGTTCTTC. Residues: CASSYTWTSGGNEQFF.

This chain's CDR3 is CASRKLGGAPQETQYF. The CDR3, as DNA: TGCGCCAGCAGGAAACTCGGGGGGGCCCCACAAGAGACCCAGTACTTC. The chain joins TRBV4-1 to TRBJ2-5; 8 bases map to TRBD2. After removal of 6 bases from V and 2 bases from J, the junction contained 11 bases not matched to a gene. Germline CDR1 reads MGHRA; CDR2 reads YSYEKL. The CDR3 runs to 16 residues.

The chain combines TRBV9 with TRBJ1-2; D may be TRBD1 (6 bases). V was trimmed by 3 bases and J by 4 bases, leaving 16 bases between them. The germline V gene encodes CDR1 SGDLS and CDR2 YYNGEE. This CDR3 spans 15 amino acids. The CDR3 is CASSALRTGIYGYTF. CDR3 sequence (DNA): TGTGCCAGCAGCGCCCTCCGAACAGGGATCTATGGCTACACCTTC.

This clonotype has more than one count but fewer than ten. J is TRBJ2-3 and V is TRBV7-2; 12 bases are a match to TRBD2. Germline-derived CDR1 and CDR2 are SGHTA and FQGNSA. This CDR3 is built from 13 residues. Trimming at V came to 5 bases and at J to 8 bases, leaving 2 bases not matched to a gene. The CDR3 sequence: CASSETSGGTQYF. The CDR3 DNA is TGTGCCAGCAGCGAGACTAGCGGGGGTACGCAGTATTTT.

This clonotype has more than one count but fewer than ten. The chain combines TRBV6-2 or TRBV6-3 with TRBJ2-5; 9 positions agree with TRBD2. The CDR3 is 12 amino acids. Unmatched junction bases numbered 6, after V lost 11 bases and J lost 5 bases. Germline loops: CDR1 MNHEY, CDR2 SVGEGT. The CDR3 DNA is TGTGCCCTCGGGACTAGCCGTGAGACCCAGTACTTC. This translates into CALGTSRETQYF.

This clonotype was observed at least ten times. The chain is built from TRBV18 and TRBJ2-4; D gene ambiguous. The germline V gene encodes CDR1 KGHSH and CDR2 LQKENI. The V gene lost 1 base and the J gene lost 5 bases, with 12 bases spanning the gap. The CDR3 is 15 amino acids. In DNA form, the CDR3 reads TGTGCCAGCTCACCACTTCTGGATGTGCAAAACATTCAGTACTTC. Its translation: CASSPLLDVQNIQYF. The whole variable domain, remainder taken from reference TRBV18 and TRBJ2-4, is NAGVMQNPRHLVRRRGQEARLRCSPMKGHSHVYWYRQLPEEGLKFMVYLQKENIIDESGMPKERFSAEFPKEGPSILRIQQVVRGDSAAYFCASSPLLDVQNIQYFGAGTRLSVL.

The sample holds a few counts of this clonotype. The V call is TRBV4-3, the J call TRBJ1-1; TRBD1 matches 7 bases. Germline loops: CDR1 LGHNA, CDR2 YSLEER. CDR3 length: 14 residues. V trimming: 3 bases; J trimming: 5 bases; junction bases outside the gene matches: 6. The CDR3 protein is CASSQRTGVTEAFF. The DNA for the CDR3 is TGCGCCAGCAGCCAGAGAACAGGGGTTACTGAAGCTTTCTTT.

A few counts support this clonotype. This rearrangement joins TRBV7-9 to TRBJ1-2; the match to TRBD1 covers 9 bases. Germline V gene sequence: CDR1 SEHNR, CDR2 FQNEAQ (reference sequence). The CDR3 is 14 amino acids. V gave up 6 bases and J gave up 0 bases; unmatched junction bases: 2. As DNA, the CDR3 is TGTGCCAGCAGACGACAGGGGGCTAACTATGGCTACACCTTC. Amino acid sequence: CASRRQGANYGYTF. The complete variable domain, with remaining parts taken from reference TRBV7-9 and TRBJ1-2, reads DTGVSQNPRHKITKRGQNVTFRCDPISEHNRLYWYRQTLGQGPEFLTYFQNEAQLEKSRLLSDRFSAERPKGSFSTLEIQRTEQGDSAMYLCASRRQGANYGYTFGSGTRLTVV.

This clonotype was seen a handful of times. This rearrangement joins TRBV7-2 to TRBJ1-1; a possible D gene is TRBD1 (5 bases). Germline V lookup: CDR1 SGHTA, CDR2 FQGNSA. V was trimmed by 3 bases and J by 6 bases, leaving 11 bases between them. The CDR3 sequence is 13 residues long. The CDR3 coding sequence is TGTGCCAGCAGCTTCTCGGGGGGGTCTGAAGCTTTCTTT. Protein sequence: CASSFSGGSEAFF.

This clonotype showed up just a few times. The chain is built from TRBV4-3 and TRBJ2-1; D is undetermined. V dropped 0 bases and J dropped 5 bases, with 11 bases sitting between them. The germline V gene has CDR1 LGHNA and CDR2 YSLEER. The CDR3 is 15 residues long. CDR3 sequence reads: CASSQDWRFNNEQFF. DNA of the CDR3: TGCGCCAGCAGCCAAGATTGGAGATTCAACAATGAGCAGTTCTTC.

This clonotype was recorded a few times. J is TRBJ1-1 and V is TRBV5-4, with TRBD1 as a possible D gene (6 bases). Germline-derived CDR1 and CDR2 are SGHNT and YYREEE (reference sequence). The CDR3 has 14 amino acids. V dropped 2 bases and J dropped 0 bases, with 8 bases sitting between them. CDR3 DNA: TGTGCCAGCAGCTTCGGACAGATGAACACTGAAGCTTTCTTT. Translating it yields CASSFGQMNTEAFF.

This clonotype has only a few counts. V is TRBV6-5 and J is TRBJ2-1, with 10 nucleotides matching TRBD2. CDR3 length: 16 residues. Trimming removed 5 bases from V and 3 bases from J; junction bases left unmatched: 7. Germline CDR1 reads MNHEY; CDR2 reads SVGAGI. CDR3 sequence (DNA): TGTGCCAGCAGTCCTAGCGGGGGTGGTGACTACAATGAGCAGTTCTTC. Translated, it gives CASSPSGGGDYNEQFF.

CDR3 amino acids: CASSLAIGYQETQYF. The CDR3 coding sequence is TGCGCCAGCAGCTTGGCCATCGGGTACCAAGAGACCCAGTACTTC. V usage is TRBV5-1 and J usage is TRBJ2-5; D is uncertain. V was shortened by 0 bases and J by 0 bases, with 9 bases between the two germline ends. Germline CDR1 is SGHRS and CDR2 is YFSETQ. The length of the CDR3 is 15 residues.

V is TRBV2 and J is TRBJ2-3; D remains unclear. CDR1 is SNHLY and CDR2 is FYNNEI in the germline V gene. The CDR3 covers 14 residues. V was cut by 6 bases and J by 2 bases, with 12 bases left in between. CDR3 region: CASSLQWTTDTQYF. Written as DNA, the CDR3 is TGTGCCAGCAGCCTTCAATGGACCACAGATACGCAGTATTTT.

This clonotype has just a few counts. The chain couples TRBV14 to TRBJ1-3; D is unclear. Germline CDR1 is SGHDN and CDR2 is FVKESK. Trimming left V 7 bases short and J 0 bases short, with 10 bases between. The length of the CDR3 is 14 residues. CDR3 sequence (DNA): TGTGCCAGCAAACAGAGCTTCTCTGGAAACACCATATATTTT. Its translation: CASKQSFSGNTIYF.

V and J are TRBV2 and TRBJ1-1; D is undetermined. This CDR3 comprises 14 residues. The germline gives CDR1 SNHLY, CDR2 FYNNEI. Trimming removed 4 bases at V and 1 base at J, with 10 bases between. In DNA, the CDR3 is TGTGCCAGCAGTGTCCTAAAAGCGAACACTGAAGCTTTCTTT. Its protein product is CASSVLKANTEAFF.

This sequence joins TRBV7-2 and TRBJ1-2; no clear D. V lost 2 bases and J lost 2, with 12 bases in between. Germline V gives CDR1 SGHTA, CDR2 FQGNSA. The CDR3 spans 15 residues. CDR3 bases: TGTGCCAGCAGCTTATCTTCCGGGGTAAACTATGGCTACACCTTC. It encodes CASSLSSGVNYGYTF.

The chain recombines TRBV2 with TRBJ1-1; 8 bases align to TRBD1. The length of the CDR3 is 14 residues. The germline CDR1 and CDR2 sequences are SNHLY and FYNNEI. The V and J ends lost 2 bases and 8 bases, in that order; junction bases with no gene match: 7. CDR3 nucleotides: TGTGCCAGCAGTGAATTCTTGGACAGGGTCGAAGCTTTCTTT. This encodes CASSEFLDRVEAFF. The complete variable domain, with remaining parts taken from reference TRBV2 and TRBJ1-1, reads EPEVTQTPSHQVTQMGQEVILRCVPISNHLYFYWYRQILGQKVEFLVSFYNNEISEKSEIFDDQFSVERPDGSNFTLKIRSTKLEDSAMYFCASSEFLDRVEAFFGQGTRLTVV.

This clonotype was recorded a few times. The rearrangement links TRBV9 to TRBJ1-1, with a tentative D call TRBD1 (6 bases). Germline V lookup: CDR1 SGDLS, CDR2 YYNGEE. The CDR3 totals 15 residues. Trimming took off 0 bases at V and 4 bases at J, with 13 bases between the two ends. The CDR3 nucleotides read TGTGCCAGCAGCGTAGTGGGGGGGCGCGGCACTGAAGCTTTCTTT. Protein sequence: CASSVVGGRGTEAFF.